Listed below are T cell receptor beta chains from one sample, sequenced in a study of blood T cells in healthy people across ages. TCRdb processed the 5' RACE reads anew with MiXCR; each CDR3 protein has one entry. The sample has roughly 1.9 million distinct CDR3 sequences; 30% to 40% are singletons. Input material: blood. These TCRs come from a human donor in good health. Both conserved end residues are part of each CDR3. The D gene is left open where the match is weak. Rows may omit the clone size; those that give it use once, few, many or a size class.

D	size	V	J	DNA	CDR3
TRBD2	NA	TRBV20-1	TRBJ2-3	TGCAGTGCCAGGGACTACCCATTGAACACAGATACGCAGTATTTT	CSARDYPLNTDTQYF
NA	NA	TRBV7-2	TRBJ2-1	TGTGCCAGCAGCCCCGGAGGAGGGGCAAATGAGCAGTTCTTC	CASSPGGGANEQFF
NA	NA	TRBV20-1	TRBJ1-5	TGCAGTGCTAGATTTTGGAGGGGGAGGAGCAATCAGCCCCAGCATTTT	CSARFWRGRSNQPQHF
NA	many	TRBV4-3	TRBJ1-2	TGCGCCAGCAGCCAAGATCTTGGGGACTATGGCTACACCTTC	CASSQDLGDYGYTF
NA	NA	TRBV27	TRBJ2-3	TGTGCCAGCAGTACTAGGTCGTTGGGCGGGGGCCGCACAGATACGCAGTATTTT	CASSTRSLGGGRTDTQYF
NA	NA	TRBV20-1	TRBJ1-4	TGCAGTGCTAGAGATGAGGGGAGGGCCGCTCGGTATCGTCTGTTTTTT	CSARDEGRAARYRLFF
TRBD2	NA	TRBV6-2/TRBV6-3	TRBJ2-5	TGTGCCAGCAGACCCCCGGGACTAGCGGGCCCTGGACGAGAGACCCAGTACTTC	CASRPPGLAGPGRETQYF
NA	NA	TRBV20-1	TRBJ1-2	TGCAGTGCTAGAGTTAATGAGCTCTATGGCTACACCTTC	CSARVNELYGYTF
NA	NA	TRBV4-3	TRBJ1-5	TGCGCCAGCAGCCAAGATATAGGCAGGGGTAGCAATCAGCCCCAGCATTTT	CASSQDIGRGSNQPQHF
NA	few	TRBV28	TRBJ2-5	TGTGCCAGCAGTTTAGTAGGGGGACTCCAAGAGACCCAGTACTTC	CASSLVGGLQETQYF
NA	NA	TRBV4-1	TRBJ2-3	TGCGCCACCCAAGGACCGACAGATACGCAGGATTTT	CATQGPTDTQDF
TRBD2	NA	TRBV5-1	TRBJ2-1	TGCGCCAGCCTCGGGACTATCCCTGGGGCCTACAATGAGCAGTTCTTC	CASLGTIPGAYNEQFF
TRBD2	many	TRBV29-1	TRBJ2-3	TGCAGCGTTGAAGCGGGGGGGCGTAGAGATACGCAGTATTTT	CSVEAGGRRDTQYF
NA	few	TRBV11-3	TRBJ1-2	TGTGCCAGCAGCTTGAATGTAGATGGTGGCTACACCTTC	CASSLNVDGGYTF
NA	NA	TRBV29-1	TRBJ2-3	TGCAGCGCTGAGGACGGCCGCACAGATACGCAGTATTTT	CSAEDGRTDTQYF
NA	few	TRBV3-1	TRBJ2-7	TGTGCCAGCAGCTCCCTTTTGAGGGAGCAGTACTTC	CASSSLLREQYF
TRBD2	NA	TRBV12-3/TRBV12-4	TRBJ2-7	TGTGCCAGCAGGTCCTCGGGGGGAGAGACAGCACCTGGCGAGCAGTACTTC	CASRSSGGETAPGEQYF
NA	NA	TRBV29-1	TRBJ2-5	TGCAGCGTGAAGACAGTCCTGACCGGGACCCAGTACTTC	CSVKTVLTGTQYF
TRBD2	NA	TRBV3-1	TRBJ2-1	TGTGCCTGCAGAGTAGCGGGGGGGCTGAATGAGCAGTTCTTC	CACRVAGGLNEQFF
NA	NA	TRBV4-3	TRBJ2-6	TGCGCCAGCAGCCAAGAAAGCCTTTCCGGGGCCAACGTCCTGACTTTC	CASSQESLSGANVLTF
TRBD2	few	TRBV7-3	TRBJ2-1	TGTGCCAGCAGCTTACTAGCGGGGGGAGAAAACAATGAGCAGTTCTTC	CASSLLAGGENNEQFF
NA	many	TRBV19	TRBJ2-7	TGTGCCAGTAGTACGGACCCAAGCTCCTACGAGCAGTACTTC	CASSTDPSSYEQYF
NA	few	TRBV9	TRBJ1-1	TGTGCCAGCAGCACCCCGGGGGGTACTGAAGCTTTCTTT	CASSTPGGTEAFF
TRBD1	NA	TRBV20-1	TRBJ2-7	TGCAGTGCCTACGGACAGGGTGAGGTCGAGCAGTACTTC	CSAYGQGEVEQYF
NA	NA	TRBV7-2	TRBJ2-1	TGTGCCAGCAGCTTAACCCCACAGGGCTACAATGAGCAGTTCTTC	CASSLTPQGYNEQFF
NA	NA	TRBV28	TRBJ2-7	TGTGCCAGCAGTTTACAGGCCGGGGGTTCCATCTACGAGCAGTACTTC	CASSLQAGGSIYEQYF
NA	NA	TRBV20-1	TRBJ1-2	TGCAGTGCTAGAGATGGATCGAGGGGGGGGTATGGCTACACCTTC	CSARDGSRGGYGYTF
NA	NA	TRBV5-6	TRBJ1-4	TGTGCCAGCAGCTTGGTTCAGGGATCTAATGAAAAACCGTTTTTT	CASSLVQGSNEKPFF
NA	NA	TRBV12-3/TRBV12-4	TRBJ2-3	TGTGCCAGCAGCTGGACCTTGATAACCACAGATACGCAGTATTTT	CASSWTLITTDTQYF
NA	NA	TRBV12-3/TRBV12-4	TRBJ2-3	TGTGCCAGCAGTCCGGACGACACGGCAGATACGCAGTATTTT	CASSPDDTADTQYF
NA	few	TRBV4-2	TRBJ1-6	TGTGCCAGCACCGATGGGAGCTCCTATAATTCACCCCTCCACTTT	CASTDGSSYNSPLHF
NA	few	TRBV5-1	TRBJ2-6	TGCGCCAGCAGCCCTCAGGTACCGGGGGCCAACGTCCTGACTTTC	CASSPQVPGANVLTF
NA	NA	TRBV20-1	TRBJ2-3	TGCAGTGCTAGAGTAGAGTCCCCGAGCACAGATACGCAGTATTTT	CSARVESPSTDTQYF
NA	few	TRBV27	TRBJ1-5	TGTGCCAGCAAAGTCGGGGGAGGCAATCAGCCCCAGCATTTT	CASKVGGGNQPQHF
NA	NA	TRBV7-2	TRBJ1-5	TGTGCCAGCAGCTTAGGATTCGACGGGAATCAGCCCCAGCATTTT	CASSLGFDGNQPQHF
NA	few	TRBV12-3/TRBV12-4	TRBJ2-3	TGTGCCAGCGATTTCCCAATGGGACGTCAAAGCCCAGATACGCAGTATTTT	CASDFPMGRQSPDTQYF
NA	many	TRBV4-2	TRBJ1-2	TGTGCCAGCAGCCAAGGGACGGCTGATAACTATGGCTACACCTTC	CASSQGTADNYGYTF